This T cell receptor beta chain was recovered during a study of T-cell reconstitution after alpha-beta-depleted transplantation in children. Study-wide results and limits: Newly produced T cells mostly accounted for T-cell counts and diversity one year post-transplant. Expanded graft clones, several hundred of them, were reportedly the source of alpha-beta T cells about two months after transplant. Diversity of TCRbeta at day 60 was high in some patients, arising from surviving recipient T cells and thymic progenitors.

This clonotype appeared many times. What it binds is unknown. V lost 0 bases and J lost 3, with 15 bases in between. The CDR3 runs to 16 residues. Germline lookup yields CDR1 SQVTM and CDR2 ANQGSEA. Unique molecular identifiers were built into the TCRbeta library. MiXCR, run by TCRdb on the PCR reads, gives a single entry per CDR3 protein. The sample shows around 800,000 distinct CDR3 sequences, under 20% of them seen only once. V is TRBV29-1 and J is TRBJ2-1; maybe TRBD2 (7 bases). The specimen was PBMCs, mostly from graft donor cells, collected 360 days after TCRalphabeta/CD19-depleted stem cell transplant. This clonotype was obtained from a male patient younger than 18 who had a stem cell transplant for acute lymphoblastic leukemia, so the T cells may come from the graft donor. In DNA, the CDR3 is TGCAGCGTTGAAGATCTGGGGGGGCTAATCTACAATGAGCAGTTCTTC. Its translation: CSVEDLGGLIYNEQFF.